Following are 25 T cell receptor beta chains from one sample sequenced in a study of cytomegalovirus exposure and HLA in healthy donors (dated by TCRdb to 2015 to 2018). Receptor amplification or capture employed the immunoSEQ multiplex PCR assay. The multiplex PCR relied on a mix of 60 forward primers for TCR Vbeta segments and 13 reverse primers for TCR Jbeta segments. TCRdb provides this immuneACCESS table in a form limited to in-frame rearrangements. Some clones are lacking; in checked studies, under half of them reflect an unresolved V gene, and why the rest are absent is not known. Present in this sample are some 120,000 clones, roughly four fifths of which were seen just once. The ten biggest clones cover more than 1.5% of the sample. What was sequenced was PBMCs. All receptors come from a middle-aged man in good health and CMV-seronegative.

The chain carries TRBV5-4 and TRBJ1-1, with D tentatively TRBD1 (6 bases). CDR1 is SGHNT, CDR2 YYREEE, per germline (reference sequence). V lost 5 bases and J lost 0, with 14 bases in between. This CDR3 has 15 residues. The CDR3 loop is CASRPVDSLNTEAFF. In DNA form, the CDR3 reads TGTGCCAGCAGGCCCGTGGACAGCCTGAACACTGAAGCTTTCTTT.

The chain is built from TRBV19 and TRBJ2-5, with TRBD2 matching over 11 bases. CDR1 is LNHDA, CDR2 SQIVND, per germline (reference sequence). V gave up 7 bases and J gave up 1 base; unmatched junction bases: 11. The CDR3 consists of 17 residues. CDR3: CASNPGTGLAVQETQYF. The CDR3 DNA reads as TGTGCCAGTAACCCTGGTACGGGACTAGCGGTCCAAGAGACCCAGTACTTC.

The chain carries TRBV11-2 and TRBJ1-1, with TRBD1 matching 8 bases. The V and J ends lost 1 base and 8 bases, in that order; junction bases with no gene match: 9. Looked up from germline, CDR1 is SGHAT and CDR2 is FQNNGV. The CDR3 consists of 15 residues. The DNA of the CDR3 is TGTGCCAGCAGCTTAGTCAGGGGGCGAGGGGGGGAAGCTTTCTTT. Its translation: CASSLVRGRGGEAFF.

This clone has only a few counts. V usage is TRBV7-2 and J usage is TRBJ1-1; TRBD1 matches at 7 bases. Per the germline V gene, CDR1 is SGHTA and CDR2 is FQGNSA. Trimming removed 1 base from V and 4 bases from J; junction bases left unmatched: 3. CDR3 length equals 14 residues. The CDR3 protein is CASSLVTGSTEAFF. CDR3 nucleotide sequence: TGTGCCAGCAGCTTAGTGACAGGGAGCACTGAAGCTTTCTTT.

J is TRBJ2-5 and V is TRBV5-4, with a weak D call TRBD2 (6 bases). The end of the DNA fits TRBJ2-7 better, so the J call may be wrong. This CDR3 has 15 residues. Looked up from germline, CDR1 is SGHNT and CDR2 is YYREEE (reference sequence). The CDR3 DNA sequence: TGTGCCAGCAGCTTCCGGGGGAGGCCTACCTACGAGCAGTACTTC. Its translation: CASSFRGRPTYEQYF.

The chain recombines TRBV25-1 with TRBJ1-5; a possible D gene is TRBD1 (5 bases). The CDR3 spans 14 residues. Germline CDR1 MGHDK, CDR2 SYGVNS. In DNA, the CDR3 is TGTGTCCCGGGTCCCGGACGGGGGGATCAGCCCCAGCATTTT. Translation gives CVPGPGRGDQPQHF.

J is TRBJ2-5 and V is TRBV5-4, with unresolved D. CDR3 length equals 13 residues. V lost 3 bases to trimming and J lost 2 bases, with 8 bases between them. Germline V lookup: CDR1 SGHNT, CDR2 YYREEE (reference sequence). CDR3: CASSSHEQETQYF. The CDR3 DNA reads TGTGCCAGCAGCTCCCACGAGCAAGAGACCCAGTACTTC.

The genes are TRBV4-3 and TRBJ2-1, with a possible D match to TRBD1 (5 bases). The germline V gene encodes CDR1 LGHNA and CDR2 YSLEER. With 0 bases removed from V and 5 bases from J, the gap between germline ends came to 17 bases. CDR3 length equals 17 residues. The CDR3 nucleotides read TGCGCCAGCAGCCAAGATCTTACAGGACCCAGACACAATGAGCAGTTCTTC. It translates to CASSQDLTGPRHNEQFF.

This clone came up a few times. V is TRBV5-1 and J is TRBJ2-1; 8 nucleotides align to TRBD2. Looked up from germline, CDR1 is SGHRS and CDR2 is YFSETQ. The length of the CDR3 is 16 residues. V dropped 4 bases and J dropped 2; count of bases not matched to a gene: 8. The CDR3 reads CASSPEAGGAYNEQFF. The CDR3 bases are TGCGCCAGCAGCCCCGAGGCGGGAGGAGCCTACAATGAGCAGTTCTTC.

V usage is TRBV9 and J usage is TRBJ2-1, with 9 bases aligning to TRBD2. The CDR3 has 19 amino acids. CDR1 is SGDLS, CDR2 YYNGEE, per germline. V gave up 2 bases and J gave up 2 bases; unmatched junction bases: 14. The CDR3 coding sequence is TGTGCCAGCAGCGTCGGGGGTGGAGTGACTAGCGGCCCCTACAATGAGCAGTTCTTC. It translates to CASSVGGGVTSGPYNEQFF. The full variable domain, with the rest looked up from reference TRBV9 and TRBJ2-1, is DSGVTQTPKHLITATGQRVTLRCSPRSGDLSVYWYQQSLDQGLQFLIQYYNGEERAKGNILERFSAQQFPDLHSELNLSSLELGDSALYFCASSVGGGVTSGPYNEQFFGPGTRLTVL.

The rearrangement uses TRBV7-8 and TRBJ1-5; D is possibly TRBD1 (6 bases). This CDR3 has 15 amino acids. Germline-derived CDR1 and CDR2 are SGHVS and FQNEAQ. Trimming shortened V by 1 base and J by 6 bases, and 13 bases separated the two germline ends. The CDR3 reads CASSLEAGAFQPQHF. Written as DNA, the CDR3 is TGTGCCAGCAGCTTAGAGGCAGGGGCCTTTCAGCCCCAGCATTTT.

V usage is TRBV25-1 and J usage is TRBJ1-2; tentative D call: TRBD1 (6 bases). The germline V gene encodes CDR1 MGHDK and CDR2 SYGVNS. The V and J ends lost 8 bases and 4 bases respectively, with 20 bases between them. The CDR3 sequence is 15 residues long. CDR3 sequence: CASGTGQGRSYGYTF. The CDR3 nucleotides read TGTGCCAGCGGTACGGGGCAGGGGAGAAGCTATGGCTACACCTTC.

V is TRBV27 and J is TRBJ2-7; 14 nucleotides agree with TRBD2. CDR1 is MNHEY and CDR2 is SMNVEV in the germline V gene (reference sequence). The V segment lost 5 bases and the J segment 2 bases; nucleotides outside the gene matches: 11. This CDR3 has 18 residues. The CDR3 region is CASSLYRLAGGSTYEQYF. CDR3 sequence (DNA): TGTGCCAGCAGTCTTTATAGACTAGCGGGGGGGTCTACCTACGAGCAGTACTTC.

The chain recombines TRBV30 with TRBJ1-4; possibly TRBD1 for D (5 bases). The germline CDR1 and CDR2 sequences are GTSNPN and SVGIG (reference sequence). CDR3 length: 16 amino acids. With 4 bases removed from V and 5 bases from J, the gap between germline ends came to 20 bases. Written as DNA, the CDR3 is TGTGCCTGGACCAAGCGGGGAGACAGAAAGAATGAAAAACTGTTTTTT. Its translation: CAWTKRGDRKNEKLFF.

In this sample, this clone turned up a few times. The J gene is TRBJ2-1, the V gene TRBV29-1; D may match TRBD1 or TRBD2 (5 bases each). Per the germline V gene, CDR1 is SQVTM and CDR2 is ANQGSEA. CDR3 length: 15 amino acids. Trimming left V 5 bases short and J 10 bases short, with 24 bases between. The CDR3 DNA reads TGCAGCGTTAAAGGGGCGGAACAACTATCGGGAGAGCAGTTCTTC. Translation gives CSVKGAEQLSGEQFF.

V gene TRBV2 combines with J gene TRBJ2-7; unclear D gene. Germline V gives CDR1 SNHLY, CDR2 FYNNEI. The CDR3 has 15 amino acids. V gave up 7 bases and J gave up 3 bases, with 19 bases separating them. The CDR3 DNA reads TGTGCCAGCATTCCACGTAACCCGAACGGCTACGAGCAGTACTTC. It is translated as CASIPRNPNGYEQYF.

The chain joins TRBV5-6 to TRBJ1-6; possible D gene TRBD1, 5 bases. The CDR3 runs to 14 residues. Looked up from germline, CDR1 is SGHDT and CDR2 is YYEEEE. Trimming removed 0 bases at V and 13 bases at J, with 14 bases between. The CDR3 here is CASSLEGVGFPLHF. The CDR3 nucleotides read TGTGCCAGCAGCTTGGAAGGGGTAGGATTCCCCCTCCACTTT.

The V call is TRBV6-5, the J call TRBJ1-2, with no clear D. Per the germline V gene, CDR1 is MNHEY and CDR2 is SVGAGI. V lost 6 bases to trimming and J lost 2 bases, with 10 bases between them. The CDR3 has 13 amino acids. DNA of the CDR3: TGTGCCAGCAGACTTTCGGGGAACTATGGCTACACCTTC. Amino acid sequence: CASRLSGNYGYTF.

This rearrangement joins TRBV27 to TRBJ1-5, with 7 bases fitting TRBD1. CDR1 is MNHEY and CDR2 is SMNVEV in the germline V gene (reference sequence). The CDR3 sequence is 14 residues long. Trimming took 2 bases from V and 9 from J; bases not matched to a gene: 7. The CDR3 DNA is TGTGCCAGCAGTTTACACAGGGGTAATTCGCCCCAGCATTTT. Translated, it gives CASSLHRGNSPQHF.

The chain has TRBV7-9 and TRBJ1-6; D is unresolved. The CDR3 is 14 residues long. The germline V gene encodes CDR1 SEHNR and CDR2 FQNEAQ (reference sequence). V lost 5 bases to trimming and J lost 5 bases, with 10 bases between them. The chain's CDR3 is CASSIPGDNSPLHF. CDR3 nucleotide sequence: TGTGCCAGCAGCATACCCGGGGATAATTCACCCCTCCACTTT.

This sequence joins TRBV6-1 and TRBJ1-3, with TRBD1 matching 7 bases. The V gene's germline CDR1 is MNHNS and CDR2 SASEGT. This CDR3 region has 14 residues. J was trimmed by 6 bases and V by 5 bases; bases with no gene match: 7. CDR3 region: CASSLTGVANTIYF. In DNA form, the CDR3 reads TGTGCCAGCAGTCTTACAGGGGTGGCAAACACCATATATTTT.

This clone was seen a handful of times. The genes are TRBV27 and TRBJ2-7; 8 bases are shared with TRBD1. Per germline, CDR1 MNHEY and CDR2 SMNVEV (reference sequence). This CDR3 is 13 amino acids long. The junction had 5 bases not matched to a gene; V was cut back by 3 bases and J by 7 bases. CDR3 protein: CASSFPGGGEQYF. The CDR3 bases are TGTGCCAGCAGTTTCCCAGGGGGCGGGGAGCAGTACTTC.

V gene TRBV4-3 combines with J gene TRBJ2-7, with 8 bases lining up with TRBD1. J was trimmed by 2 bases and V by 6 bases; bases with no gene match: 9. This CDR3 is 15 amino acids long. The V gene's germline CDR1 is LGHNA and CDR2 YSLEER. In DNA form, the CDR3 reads TGCGCCAGCAGTCATGCGCAGGGGGCTCCCTACGAGCAGTACTTC. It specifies CASSHAQGAPYEQYF.

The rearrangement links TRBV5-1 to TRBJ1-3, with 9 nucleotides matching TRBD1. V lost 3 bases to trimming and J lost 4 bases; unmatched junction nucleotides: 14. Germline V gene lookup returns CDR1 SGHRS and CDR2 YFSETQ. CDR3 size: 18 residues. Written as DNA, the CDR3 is TGCGCCAGCAGCTACGGGACAGGGAGTAAGAAGTCCGGAAACACCATATATTTT. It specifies CASSYGTGSKKSGNTIYF.

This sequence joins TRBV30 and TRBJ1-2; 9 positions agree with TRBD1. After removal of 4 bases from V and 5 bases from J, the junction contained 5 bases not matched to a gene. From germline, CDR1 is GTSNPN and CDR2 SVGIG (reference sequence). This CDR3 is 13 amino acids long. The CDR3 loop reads CAWTRGQGYGYTF. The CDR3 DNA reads TGTGCCTGGACGCGGGGACAGGGTTATGGCTACACCTTC. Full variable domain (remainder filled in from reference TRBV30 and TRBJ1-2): SQTIHQWPATLVQPVGSPLSLECTVEGTSNPNLYWYRQAAGRGLQLLFYSVGIGQISSEVPQNLSASRPQDRQFILSSKKLLLSDSGFYLCAWTRGQGYGYTFGSGTRLTVV.